The 18 T cell receptor beta chains given below trace back to one sample, sequenced in a study of cytomegalovirus exposure and HLA in healthy donors. Use of 60 Vbeta and 13 Jbeta primers characterized the PCR. TCRdb's table, derived via immunoSEQ multiplex PCR, lists solely in-frame clones and lacks some. Altogether 95,000 to 100,000 clones are present, around 82% being singletons, with the ten largest covering roughly 0.71%. The specimen sequenced was PBMCs. Receptors originate from a woman aged 55-69 years in good health and CMV-seronegative.

V gene TRBV5-1 combines with J gene TRBJ2-5; 8 nucleotides align to TRBD1. The CDR3 is 13 amino acids. The germline V gene has CDR1 SGHRS and CDR2 YFSETQ. Trimming removed 5 bases from V and 4 bases from J; junction bases left unmatched: 4. CDR3 in amino acids: CASSSGGSETQYF. The CDR3 DNA follows: TGCGCCAGCAGTTCAGGGGGCTCAGAGACCCAGTACTTC.

The chain joins TRBV2 to TRBJ2-1; 13 nucleotides align to TRBD2. CDR1 and CDR2 (germline): SNHLY, FYNNEI. V shed 7 bases and J 12 bases; nucleotides not matched to a gene: 6. This CDR3 comprises 13 residues. CDR3 nucleotide sequence: TGTGCCAGCACCGGGACTAGCGGGATTGGGCAGTTCTTC. Protein product: CASTGTSGIGQFF.

This clone is a singleton in its sample. The chain combines TRBV29-1 with TRBJ1-4; 8 nucleotides match TRBD1. This CDR3 spans 14 amino acids. The ends lost 7 bases at V and 5 bases at J; junction bases unmatched: 9. Germline assignment: CDR1 SQVTM and CDR2 ANQGSEA. The CDR3 nucleotides are TGCAGCGCCGGAGGACAGGGACTCAATGAAAAACTGTTTTTT. This sequence encodes CSAGGQGLNEKLFF.

The chain joins TRBV6-5 to TRBJ1-5; D perhaps matches TRBD1 (6 bases). The ends were cut back, 6 bases at V and 5 bases at J, with 11 bases in the middle. The CDR3 is 13 amino acids. Germline V lookup: CDR1 MNHEY, CDR2 SVGAGI. DNA of the CDR3: TGTGCCAGCAGAAAGGGGGTGGATCAGCCCCAGCATTTT. Translated, it gives CASRKGVDQPQHF.

This clone has a single count. The chain employs TRBV5-4 and TRBJ2-1, with 9 bases identical to TRBD1. Per the germline V gene, CDR1 is SGHNT and CDR2 is YYREEE (reference sequence). V trimming: 5 bases; J trimming: 5 bases; junction bases outside the gene matches: 5. This CDR3 is built from 14 residues. The CDR3 reads CASSWRDRDNEQFF. The DNA for the CDR3 is TGTGCCAGCAGTTGGAGGGACAGGGACAATGAGCAGTTCTTC.

The V gene is TRBV28, the J gene TRBJ2-1; weak D call: TRBD2 (5 bases). With 4 bases removed from V and 6 bases from J, the gap between germline ends came to 16 bases. The CDR3 loop spans 15 amino acids. CDR1 MDHEN and CDR2 SYDVKM come from the germline V gene. This CDR3 reads CASSSVSPRGNEQFF. The CDR3 DNA follows: TGTGCCAGCAGTTCTGTCTCCCCCCGGGGCAATGAGCAGTTCTTC.

This clone was seen more than once but under ten times. V and J are TRBV29-1 and TRBJ1-1; the D is unclear. The CDR3 is made up of 13 amino acids. Germline lookup yields CDR1 SQVTM and CDR2 ANQGSEA. The germline V and J ends were trimmed by 0 bases and 5 bases, with 10 bases remaining between them. In nucleotides, the CDR3 is TGCAGCGTTGAAGATATCCCCGAGACTGAAGCTTTCTTT. Translating gives CSVEDIPETEAFF.

The rearrangement uses TRBV7-2 and TRBJ2-5, with D perhaps matching TRBD1 (6 bases). The DNA end favors TRBJ2-7, so the J call may be wrong. This CDR3 is 14 amino acids long. In germline, CDR1 is SGHTA, CDR2 FQGNSA. The CDR3 bases are TGTGCCAGCAGCTTTTGGGGGCTCTCCTACGAGCAGTACTTC. Its translation is CASSFWGLSYEQYF.

The chain couples TRBV7-2 to TRBJ1-5; 9 bases align to TRBD1. The CDR3 is made up of 15 amino acids. Germline CDR1 reads SGHTA; CDR2 reads FQGNSA. V lost 7 bases, J lost 6 bases, and 10 bases stayed unmatched. CDR3 sequence: CASNDQTGGLQPQHF. The CDR3 coding sequence is TGTGCCAGCAACGACCAGACAGGGGGACTTCAGCCCCAGCATTTT.

On this clone: Germline is not matched at one junction end, which may reflect a read error. CDR3 bases: TGTGCCAGCAGCTCCCCTTGGGAGAACTATGGCTATACCTTC. Amino acid sequence: CASSSPWENYGYTF. This rearrangement joins TRBV7-9 to TRBJ1-2, with D uncertain. The CDR3 is 14 amino acids. CDR1 is SEHNR and CDR2 is FQNEAQ in the germline V gene (reference sequence). Based on the CDR3 plus reference TRBV7-9 and TRBJ1-2, the full variable domain is DTGVSQNPRHKITKRGQNVTFRCDPISEHNRLYWYRQTLGQGPEFLTYFQNEAQLEKSRLLSDRFSAERPKGSFSTLEIQRTEQGDSAMYLCASSSPWENYGYTFGSGTRLTVV.

V usage is TRBV28 and J usage is TRBJ1-2; no clear D. There are 12 residues in the CDR3. Trimming stripped 5 bases from V and 6 bases from J, with 10 bases between. CDR1 and CDR2 from the germline V gene are MDHEN and SYDVKM. Here the CDR3 reads CASSPLGDGYTF. In nucleotides, the CDR3 is TGTGCCAGCAGTCCCCTCGGGGATGGCTACACCTTC.

This sequence joins TRBV7-7 and TRBJ2-2; 12 nucleotides align to TRBD2. V lost 5 bases to trimming and J lost 7 bases; unmatched junction nucleotides: 8. Per germline, CDR1 SSHAT and CDR2 FNYEAQ (reference sequence). The CDR3 is 16 residues long. The CDR3 spells CASSPGLAGMGGELFF. CDR3 nucleotide sequence: TGTGCCAGCAGCCCCGGACTAGCGGGAATGGGCGGGGAGCTGTTTTTT. Based on the CDR3 plus reference TRBV7-7 and TRBJ2-2, the full variable domain is GAGVSQSPRYKVTKRGQDVTLRCDPISSHATLYWYQQALGQGPEFLTYFNYEAQPDKSGLPSDRFSAERPEGSISTLTIQRTEQRDSAMYRCASSPGLAGMGGELFFGEGSRLTVL.

The chain has TRBV5-8 and TRBJ1-5; perhaps TRBD1 as D (6 bases). This CDR3 has 14 residues. Germline V gene lookup returns CDR1 SGHTS and CDR2 YDEGEE. The V gene lost 0 bases and the J gene lost 7 bases, with 11 bases spanning the gap. The CDR3, as DNA: TGTGCCAGCAGCTTGGGTGGGGGCGGGCAGCCCCAGCATTTT. It yields the protein CASSLGGGGQPQHF.

J is TRBJ1-2 and V is TRBV27, with TRBD1 matching over 7 bases. The V gene's germline CDR1 is MNHEY and CDR2 SMNVEV (reference sequence). This CDR3 spans 14 amino acids. V gave up 5 bases and J gave up 6 bases; unmatched junction bases: 9. The CDR3 loop is CASSPRTGGDGYTF. The CDR3 DNA is TGTGCCAGCAGTCCCCGGACAGGAGGAGATGGCTACACCTTC.

This clone was detected once. This rearrangement joins TRBV2 to TRBJ2-2; TRBD1 might be the D (6 bases). From germline, CDR1 is SNHLY and CDR2 FYNNEI. This CDR3 region has 14 residues. Trimming stripped 6 bases from V and 5 bases from J, with 13 bases between. The CDR3 region is CASRQGDYTGELFF. The CDR3 bases are TGTGCCAGCAGACAGGGAGACTATACCGGGGAGCTGTTTTTT. The entire variable domain, with the rest obtained from reference TRBV2 and TRBJ2-2, is as follows: EPEVTQTPSHQVTQMGQEVILRCVPISNHLYFYWYRQILGQKVEFLVSFYNNEISEKSEIFDDQFSVERPDGSNFTLKIRSTKLEDSAMYFCASRQGDYTGELFFGEGSRLTVL.

This CDR3 reads CASSVGRTTNTEAFF. The CDR3 DNA follows: TGTGCCAGCAGCGTAGGAAGGACAACGAACACTGAAGCTTTCTTT. The chain is built from TRBV9 and TRBJ1-1; D perhaps matches TRBD1 (5 bases). V was pared by 0 bases and J by 1 base, with 10 bases between. Germline V gives CDR1 SGDLS, CDR2 YYNGEE. The CDR3 extends over 15 amino acids.

The chain recombines TRBV6-5 with TRBJ1-2; perhaps TRBD1 as D (6 bases). This CDR3 is built from 14 residues. V was clipped by 4 bases and J by 2 bases, with 11 bases between them. Germline CDR1 is MNHEY and CDR2 is SVGAGI. In DNA, the CDR3 is TGTGCCAGCAGTTTGCTACAGGGAAACTATGGCTACACCTTC. Its translation: CASSLLQGNYGYTF.

The chain has TRBV6-1 and TRBJ2-3, with 8 nucleotides matching TRBD1. The J segment lost 3 bases and the V segment lost 4 bases, leaving 9 bases of the junction unmatched. The CDR3 has 16 residues. The germline V gene encodes CDR1 MNHNS and CDR2 SASEGT. The DNA of the CDR3 is TGTGCCAGCAGTGTTGGGACAGGCGTCGGGACAGATACGCAGTATTTT. It is translated as CASSVGTGVGTDTQYF.